The TCR beta chain under discussion was sequenced for a study of B cell selection in AIRE deficiency. Findings and limits, study-wide: Of 3,500 to 4,000 shared Treg TCRbeta sequences, 31.6% were healthy-donor-only and just under 9.5% patient-only. Shorter CDR3s marked shared Treg sequences, biased toward few non-templated insertions.

The ends lost 1 base at V and 0 bases at J; junction bases unmatched: 8. The germline gives CDR1 SGHKS, CDR2 YYEKEE (reference sequence). This CDR3 is built from 17 residues. Regulatory T cells were sorted as CD4+CD25hiCD127low/negative. As concerns this clone: Its antigen remains unidentified.

Method: immunoSEQ multiplex PCR; TCRdb's copy keeps in-frame clones and lacks some. The sample has about 26,000 clones, around 92% seen once. This rearrangement joins TRBV5-5 to TRBJ1-2; 8 bases map to TRBD1. The material sequenced was CD4+CD25+ Tregs sorted from PBMCs. The receptor was derived from a human donor in good health. The CDR3 nucleotides read TGTGCCAGCAGCTTGACAGGGGGTGCGATCACTAACTATGGCTACACCTTC. It codes for CASSLTGGAITNYGYTF.